This T cell receptor beta chain was sequenced during a study of T cell responses to AZD1222 COVID-19 vaccine. Notes on this clone: Its antigen is not known.

Using immunoSEQ multiplex PCR, the repertoire was profiled, and TCRdb retains in-frame clones only, with some absent. The sample gives about 99,000 clones, around 90% of which show up once; around 3.1% is in the top ten. Study-level points and caveats: Repertoire sampling occurred only after the peak T cell response.

V lost 4 bases and J 0 bases, leaving 12 bases between the germline ends. The germline V gene encodes CDR1 LGHNA and CDR2 YSLEER. CDR3 length equals 15 residues. This material consisted of peripheral blood, taken on day 0 of AZD1222 vaccination. The V gene is TRBV4-3, the J gene TRBJ1-2; D is ambiguous. The sequence derives from an adult in good health. The DNA of the CDR3 is TGCGCCAGCAGCCCCCGGAAGATAGCTAACTATGGCTACACCTTC. It translates to CASSPRKIANYGYTF.